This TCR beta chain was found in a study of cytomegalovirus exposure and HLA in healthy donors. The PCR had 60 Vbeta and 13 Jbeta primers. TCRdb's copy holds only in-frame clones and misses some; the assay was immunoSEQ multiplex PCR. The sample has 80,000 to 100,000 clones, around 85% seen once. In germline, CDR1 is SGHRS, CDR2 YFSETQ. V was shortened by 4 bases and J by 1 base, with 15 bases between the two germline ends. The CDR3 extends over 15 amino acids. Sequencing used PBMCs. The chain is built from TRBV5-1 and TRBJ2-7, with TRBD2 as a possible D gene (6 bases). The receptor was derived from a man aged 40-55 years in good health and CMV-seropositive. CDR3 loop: CASSASGLRSYEQYF. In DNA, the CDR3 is TGCGCCAGCAGCGCATCGGGACTGAGGTCCTACGAGCAGTACTTC.